Presented here are 21 T cell receptor beta chains from one specimen sequenced in a study of PD-1 blockade in classical Hodgkin lymphoma (dated by TCRdb to the early 2020s). The label giving this sample's time point can be read as: cycle 2 day 1 (C2D1) of nivolumab. Every trial patient had relapsed after autologous stem cell transplantation, and cohorts A, B and C differed in prior brentuximab vedotin exposure. Libraries were prepared through the immunoSEQ multiplex PCR assay. TCRdb took this table from immuneACCESS and kept in-frame rearrangements with V and J called. Such tables lack part of the clones; where checked against another copy, unresolved V genes explain under half of the gap, and the rest is unexplained. This sample holds more than 40,000 clones; roughly three quarters were observed only once. The ten largest clones capture approximately 3% of the sample. The sample consisted of peripheral blood mononuclear cells (PBMCs), taken before the second cycle of nivolumab. These receptors came from a human donor with classical Hodgkin lymphoma.

J is TRBJ1-2 and V is TRBV13; D is uncertain. The CDR3 contains 15 residues. V was pared by 8 bases and J by 2 bases, with 18 bases between. From germline, CDR1 is PRHDT and CDR2 FYEKMQ (reference sequence). The CDR3 is CASGIRVGYNYGYTF. CDR3 nucleotides: TGTGCCAGCGGCATTCGTGTGGGGTACAACTATGGCTACACCTTC.

The chain couples TRBV5-6 to TRBJ1-3, with unresolved D. Germline CDR1 reads SGHDT; CDR2 reads YYEEEE. V shed 2 bases and J shed 4 bases, with 16 bases lying between them. The CDR3 totals 16 residues. In DNA form, the CDR3 reads TGTGCCAGCAGCTTTATTACCACTTCGGGAGGAAACACCATATATTTT. Translating it yields CASSFITTSGGNTIYF.

This clone was seen a few times. The V and J genes are TRBV7-3 and TRBJ2-5; 11 bases map to TRBD2. The V segment lost 2 bases and the J segment 3 bases; nucleotides outside the gene matches: 5. Per germline, CDR1 SGHTA and CDR2 FQGTGA. CDR3 length: 16 amino acids. The CDR3 DNA is TGTGCCAGCAGCTTATCGGGACTAGCGGACGAAGAGACCCAGTACTTC. Translated, it gives CASSLSGLADEETQYF.

In its sample, this clone was seen a few times. The J gene is TRBJ1-1, the V gene TRBV19, with TRBD1 matching over 10 bases. This CDR3 has 18 amino acids. J gave up 2 bases and V 4 bases, and 13 bases lay outside the gene matches. Looked up from germline, CDR1 is LNHDA and CDR2 is SQIVND (reference sequence). CDR3 coding DNA: TGTGCCAGTAGTACAACCATCCGGGACAGGGGACCCAACACTGAAGCTTTCTTT. Translation: CASSTTIRDRGPNTEAFF.

This clone is medium-sized. This sequence joins TRBV7-9 and TRBJ2-1; 11 nucleotides align to TRBD1. Germline CDR1 is SEHNR and CDR2 is FQNEAQ (reference sequence). The CDR3 runs to 15 residues. Losses at the gene ends were 0 bases for V and 7 bases for J; bases not matched to a gene: 2. The CDR3 sequence: CASSLADRGRNEQFF. The CDR3 DNA follows: TGTGCCAGCAGCTTAGCGGACAGGGGGCGAAATGAGCAGTTCTTC. Together with reference TRBV7-9 and TRBJ2-1, the CDR3 gives the full variable domain: DTGVSQNPRHKITKRGQNVTFRCDPISEHNRLYWYRQTLGQGPEFLTYFQNEAQLEKSRLLSDRFSAERPKGSFSTLEIQRTEQGDSAMYLCASSLADRGRNEQFFGPGTRLTVL.

CDR3 nucleotide sequence: TGTGCCAGTAGTCACTCACGACCCACGACCCACAATGAGCAGTTCTTC. Residues: CASSHSRPTTHNEQFF. The chain has TRBV19 and TRBJ2-1; the D is unclear. V lost 5 bases and J lost 5, with 19 bases in between. Per the germline V gene, CDR1 is LNHDA and CDR2 is SQIVND (reference sequence). CDR3 length equals 16 residues.

This chain links TRBV14 with TRBJ2-1; D is ambiguous. With 2 bases removed from V and 4 bases from J, the gap between germline ends came to 12 bases. Germline V lookup: CDR1 SGHDN, CDR2 FVKESK. The CDR3 totals 15 residues. In DNA form, the CDR3 reads TGTGCCAGCAGCCAACGGGTTTTTCTATACAATGAGCAGTTCTTC. Translation gives CASSQRVFLYNEQFF.

This clone was recorded once. The rearrangement joins TRBV28 to TRBJ2-1, with a tentative D call TRBD2 (5 bases). Germline CDR1 and CDR2: MDHEN and SYDVKM. The CDR3 sequence is 11 residues long. V lost 3 bases, J lost 8 bases, and 5 bases lay in between. CDR3 sequence reads: CASSFGDEQFF. The CDR3, as DNA: TGTGCCAGCAGTTTCGGGGATGAGCAGTTCTTC. Based on the CDR3 plus reference TRBV28 and TRBJ2-1, the full variable domain is DVKVTQSSRYLVKRTGEKVFLECVQDMDHENMFWYRQDPGLGLRLIYFSYDVKMKEKGDIPEGYSVSREKKERFSLILESASTNQTSMYLCASSFGDEQFFGPGTRLTVL.

There are a few counts of this clone. The V call is TRBV28, the J call TRBJ1-4; D is ambiguous. This CDR3 region has 14 residues. The V and J ends lost 6 bases and 7 bases respectively, with 15 bases between them. Germline assignment: CDR1 MDHEN and CDR2 SYDVKM. CDR3 in DNA: TGTGCCAGCAGCATACCTGGTGGGATTGAAAAACTGTTTTTT. Residues: CASSIPGGIEKLFF. Supplemented by reference TRBV28 and TRBJ1-4, the full variable domain reads DVKVTQSSRYLVKRTGEKVFLECVQDMDHENMFWYRQDPGLGLRLIYFSYDVKMKEKGDIPEGYSVSREKKERFSLILESASTNQTSMYLCASSIPGGIEKLFFGSGTQLSVL.

In nucleotides, the CDR3 is TGTGCCAGCAGTCCCTGGACAGGGGAGGACGAGCAGTACTTC. Encoded protein: CASSPWTGEDEQYF. V usage is TRBV27 and J usage is TRBJ2-7; 9 nucleotides agree with TRBD1. J lost 5 bases, V lost 5 bases, and 7 bases had no gene match. CDR3 length: 14 amino acids. Germline lookup yields CDR1 MNHEY and CDR2 SMNVEV (reference sequence).

This chain uses TRBV6-5 with TRBJ1-1; 8 bases agree with TRBD1. J was trimmed by 6 bases and V by 6 bases; bases with no gene match: 12. The germline V gene has CDR1 MNHEY and CDR2 SVGAGI. The CDR3 sequence is 15 residues long. CDR3 coding DNA: TGTGCCAGCAGCTACGGGAAAACAGGGGGTTCTGAAGCTTTCTTT. It yields the protein CASSYGKTGGSEAFF.

This clone turned up a few times. The V call is TRBV7-2, the J call TRBJ2-7; possible D gene TRBD2, 5 bases. The V and J ends lost 6 bases and 0 bases respectively, with 15 bases between them. The CDR3 is made up of 15 amino acids. Germline V lookup: CDR1 SGHTA, CDR2 FQGNSA. CDR3 in amino acids: CASRQFTGYSYEQYF. CDR3 DNA sequence: TGTGCCAGCAGACAGTTTACGGGGTACTCCTACGAGCAGTACTTC.

Comment on this clone: This may be a read error, as it is one base from a much larger clone. Other DNA variants within this sample encode the same CDR3. The chain uses TRBV5-1 and TRBJ2-6, with D possibly TRBD1 on 6 matching bases. The CDR3 has 16 amino acids. The germline V gene has CDR1 SGHRS and CDR2 YFSETQ. In nucleotides, the CDR3 is TGCGCCAGTAGCTCCTGGACAGTCACCGGGGCCAACGTCCTGACTTTC. Encoded protein: CASSSWTVTGANVLTF.

The chain is built from TRBV19 and TRBJ2-1, with 7 positions matching TRBD2. V shed 7 bases, J shed 5 bases, and the junction held 14 bases outside the gene matches. CDR1 LNHDA and CDR2 SQIVND come from the germline V gene (reference sequence). This CDR3 has 16 residues. CDR3 region: CASTNPWGGGDNEQFF. In DNA, the CDR3 is TGTGCCAGTACCAACCCTTGGGGCGGGGGTGACAATGAGCAGTTCTTC.

This clone was detected once. This rearrangement joins TRBV28 to TRBJ2-1; 10 bases align to TRBD2. Trimming at V came to 3 bases and at J to 5 bases, leaving 4 bases not matched to a gene. The CDR3 has 15 amino acids. CDR1 MDHEN and CDR2 SYDVKM come from the germline V gene. CDR3 in DNA: TGTGCCAGCAGTTTGGGACTAGCGAATGACAATGAGCAGTTCTTC. It translates to CASSLGLANDNEQFF. Combining the CDR3 with reference TRBV28 and TRBJ2-1 gives the whole variable domain DVKVTQSSRYLVKRTGEKVFLECVQDMDHENMFWYRQDPGLGLRLIYFSYDVKMKEKGDIPEGYSVSREKKERFSLILESASTNQTSMYLCASSLGLANDNEQFFGPGTRLTVL.

This chain links TRBV7-9 with TRBJ1-2, with D maybe TRBD1 (6 bases). The ends were cut back, 1 base at V and 8 bases at J, with 20 bases in the middle. Germline V lookup: CDR1 SEHNR, CDR2 FQNEAQ (reference sequence). The CDR3 contains 16 residues. DNA for the CDR3: TGTGCCAGCAGCTTAGAAAGTATGACAGGCCTGAGAGGCTACACCTTC. Protein product: CASSLESMTGLRGYTF.

This clone was counted between two and nine times. The rearrangement links TRBV4-3 to TRBJ1-2; D is uncertain. The CDR3 runs to 16 residues. The V gene's germline CDR1 is LGHNA and CDR2 YSLEER. The V gene lost 1 base and the J gene lost 6 bases, with 18 bases spanning the gap. CDR3 in amino acids: CASSQGATSYLDGYTF. For the CDR3, the DNA is TGCGCCAGCAGCCAAGGTGCCACTAGCTACCTGGATGGCTACACCTTC.

The V gene is TRBV28, the J gene TRBJ1-2; 9 bases match TRBD1. The CDR3 sequence is 15 residues long. The ends lost 8 bases at V and 0 bases at J; junction bases unmatched: 7. CDR1 and CDR2 from the germline V gene are MDHEN and SYDVKM. The CDR3 nucleotides are TGTGCCAGCTTGACAGGGGGGCTAGCTAACTATGGCTACACCTTC. Its protein is CASLTGGLANYGYTF.

Comments on this clone: The same CDR3 can be traced to other DNA sequences in this sample. This chain uses TRBV6-6 with TRBJ2-7, with 7 bases matching TRBD2. The CDR3 extends over 16 amino acids. The germline gives CDR1 MNHNY, CDR2 SVGAGI (reference sequence). Losses at the gene ends were 0 bases for V and 2 bases for J; bases not matched to a gene: 7. The CDR3: CASSYSRLAGTYEQYF. In DNA form, the CDR3 reads TGTGCCAGCAGTTACTCGCGACTAGCCGGTACCTACGAGCAGTACTTC.

J is TRBJ1-2 and V is TRBV28; D possibly corresponds to TRBD1 (6 bases). Germline assignment: CDR1 MDHEN and CDR2 SYDVKM. With 2 bases removed from V and 6 bases from J, the gap between germline ends came to 13 bases. This CDR3 has 14 amino acids. The CDR3 loop is CASSLPSNRDGYTF. CDR3 sequence (DNA): TGTGCCAGCAGTTTACCTTCGAACAGGGATGGCTACACCTTC.

This clone has more than one count but fewer than ten. The chain recombines TRBV7-9 with TRBJ2-2; D is ambiguous. The V gene's germline CDR1 is SEHNR and CDR2 FQNEAQ (reference sequence). The CDR3 consists of 15 residues. The ends were cut back, 1 base at V and 0 bases at J, with 6 bases in the middle. The CDR3 DNA follows: TGTGCCAGCAGCTTAGGGAGTACGAACACCGGGGAGCTGTTTTTT. It specifies CASSLGSTNTGELFF.